The 5 T cell receptor beta chains below all came from one sample that was sequenced in a study of T cell responses to AZD1222 COVID-19 vaccine. Clones were read by immunoSEQ multiplex PCR, and TCRdb kept only the in-frame ones, dropping some. In the table there are some 200,000 clones, 94% of which are singletons. The source was peripheral blood, collected 28 days after the second dose of the MenACWY control vaccine. Receptors were obtained from an adult who received the MenACWY meningococcal vaccine as a control.

This rearrangement joins TRBV6-4 to TRBJ1-5; D is uncertain. CDR1 is MRHNA, CDR2 SNTAGT, per germline. The ends were cut back, 6 bases at V and 2 bases at J, with 14 bases in the middle. The CDR3 runs to 15 residues. Here the CDR3 reads CASSASSEGNQPQHF. The CDR3 nucleotides are TGTGCCAGCAGCGCCTCATCCGAGGGCAATCAGCCCCAGCATTTT.

This chain connects TRBV30 to TRBJ2-7, with 8 positions matching TRBD1. This CDR3 has 14 amino acids. Germline CDR1 GTSNPN, CDR2 SVGIG (reference sequence). The junction had 5 bases not matched to a gene; V was cut back by 2 bases and J by 2 bases. CDR3 sequence: CAWSHGTGAYEQYF. The DNA for the CDR3 is TGTGCCTGGAGTCACGGGACAGGAGCCTACGAGCAGTACTTC.

V is TRBV7-8 and J is TRBJ2-3; D gene ambiguous. Germline V gene data show CDR1 as SGHVS and CDR2 as FQNEAQ. The CDR3 contains 14 residues. V lost 6 bases and J lost 0, with 10 bases in between. CDR3 loop: CASSPWTSTDTQYF. CDR3 DNA: TGTGCCAGCAGTCCATGGACGAGCACAGATACGCAGTATTTT.

The chain uses TRBV28 and TRBJ1-5; D may be TRBD1 (5 bases). Trimming shortened V by 5 bases and J by 12 bases, and 20 bases separated the two germline ends. CDR1 and CDR2 (germline): MDHEN, SYDVKM. This CDR3 has 14 amino acids. CDR3 DNA sequence: TGTGCCAGCAGTGAACCCCCCATCAGGGACTTCCAGCATTTT. Translation gives CASSEPPIRDFQHF.

This clone occurred once. This chain joins TRBV11-2 and TRBJ2-7; no definite D call. The CDR3 totals 16 residues. The germline V and J ends were trimmed by 5 bases and 4 bases, with 21 bases remaining between them. The germline V gene has CDR1 SGHAT and CDR2 FQNNGV. Written as DNA, the CDR3 is TGTGCCAGCAGCCCACGTCTTACCGGGCCCAGATACGAGCAGTACTTC. Translation: CASSPRLTGPRYEQYF.